Reported below is one T cell receptor (beta chain). The data were produced by immunoSEQ multiplex PCR, yet TCRdb's version contains in-frame clones alone and is incomplete. Of millions of clones listed, 90% to 95% are singletons. The data stem from a study of shared clonotypes between healthy human individuals. Trimming left V 3 bases short and J 8 bases short, with 16 bases between. This CDR3 has 14 amino acids. CDR1 is MGHRA, CDR2 YSYEKL, per germline. The rearrangement uses TRBV4-1 and TRBJ1-2; D might be TRBD1 (5 bases). The TCR originated in a man in his late teens or twenties in good health. Input material: naive CD4+ T cells sorted from blood. Specified subset: CD45RA+ positively selected. The CDR3 bases are TGCGCCAGCAGCCAGCCCGGGACCTTGAAGGGCTACACCTTC. Translated: CASSQPGTLKGYTF.